These T cell receptor beta chains were read from a single sample in a study of T cells in Graves' hyperthyroidism and ophthalmopathy. From the multiplex PCR reads, TCRdb called clonotypes with MiXCR, one entry per CDR3 protein. This table holds 250,000 to 300,000 distinct CDR3 sequences, 10% to 15% found once. The sequenced sample consisted of blood. All receptors come from a woman younger than 45 with Graves' hyperthyroidism that later progressed to Graves' ophthalmopathy. Each CDR3 is given with its conserved first and last residue. Fields, in order: D gene, J gene, clone size, V gene, CDR3 protein, CDR3 DNA. D genes are given only for firm matches. A row's size may be missing; if present it is once, few, many or a size class.

D gene: TRBD1
J gene: TRBJ1-2
clone size: many
V gene: TRBV11-2
CDR3 protein: CASSLGQGNYGYTF
CDR3 DNA: TGTGCCAGCAGCTTGGGACAGGGTAACTATGGCTACACCTTC

D gene: -
J gene: TRBJ2-1
clone size: many
V gene: TRBV7-2
CDR3 protein: CASSLVLGSYNEQFF
CDR3 DNA: TGTGCCAGCAGCTTAGTTCTTGGCTCCTACAATGAGCAGTTCTTC

D gene: -
J gene: TRBJ2-5
clone size: many
V gene: TRBV7-9
CDR3 protein: CASTSLGSGMRLETQYF
CDR3 DNA: TGTGCCAGCACCTCCCTCGGGAGCGGCATGAGGTTGGAGACCCAGTACTTC

D gene: -
J gene: TRBJ1-1
clone size: many
V gene: TRBV11-3
CDR3 protein: CASSLGMNTEAFF
CDR3 DNA: TGTGCCAGCAGCTTAGGGATGAACACTGAAGCTTTCTTT

D gene: -
J gene: TRBJ2-3
clone size: many
V gene: TRBV28
CDR3 protein: CASSSTGLRDTQYF
CDR3 DNA: TGTGCCAGCAGTTCCACTGGTTTACGGGATACGCAGTATTTT

D gene: TRBD1
J gene: TRBJ1-1
clone size: many
V gene: TRBV10-3
CDR3 protein: CAISPDRVNTEAFF
CDR3 DNA: TGTGCCATCAGTCCAGACAGGGTGAACACTGAAGCTTTCTTT

D gene: TRBD1
J gene: TRBJ2-7
clone size: many
V gene: TRBV20-1
CDR3 protein: CSARDRQGVPYEQYF
CDR3 DNA: TGCAGTGCTAGAGATCGACAGGGCGTACCGTACGAGCAGTACTTC

D gene: TRBD2
J gene: TRBJ2-3
clone size: few
V gene: TRBV11-2
CDR3 protein: CASSFGTSGSGGDTQYF
CDR3 DNA: TGTGCCAGCAGCTTCGGGACTAGCGGGAGCGGAGGAGATACGCAGTATTTT

D gene: -
J gene: TRBJ2-1
clone size: many
V gene: TRBV7-2
CDR3 protein: CASSLAGTNVQFF
CDR3 DNA: TGTGCCAGCAGCTTAGCGGGAACTAATGTGCAGTTCTTC

D gene: TRBD2
J gene: TRBJ2-7
clone size: many
V gene: TRBV7-2
CDR3 protein: CASSPFGTSVPLEQYF
CDR3 DNA: TGTGCCAGCAGCCCCTTCGGGACTAGCGTTCCCCTAGAGCAGTACTTC

D gene: -
J gene: TRBJ2-5
clone size: few
V gene: TRBV9
CDR3 protein: CASSPSGVDKYF
CDR3 DNA: TGTGCCAGCAGCCCTTCGGGGGTAGACAAGTACTTC

D gene: -
J gene: TRBJ2-3
clone size: few
V gene: TRBV29-1
CDR3 protein: CSVDGFPDTQYF
CDR3 DNA: TGCAGCGTTGATGGATTCCCAGATACGCAGTATTTT

D gene: -
J gene: TRBJ2-2
clone size: many
V gene: TRBV12-5
CDR3 protein: CASSNAGELFF
CDR3 DNA: TGTGCTAGTTCAAATGCCGGGGAGCTGTTTTTT

D gene: -
J gene: TRBJ1-2
clone size: many
V gene: TRBV18
CDR3 protein: CASSSRESIGYTF
CDR3 DNA: TGTGCCAGCTCTTCCCGGGAGTCCATAGGCTACACCTTC

D gene: -
J gene: TRBJ2-3
clone size: many
V gene: TRBV30
CDR3 protein: CARSVGWADTQYF
CDR3 DNA: TGTGCCCGGTCGGTTGGATGGGCAGATACGCAGTATTTT

D gene: TRBD2
J gene: TRBJ2-3
clone size: many
V gene: TRBV7-9
CDR3 protein: CASSSTGFSGRSSTDTQYF
CDR3 DNA: TGTGCCAGCAGCTCCACTGGTTTTAGCGGGAGGTCTAGCACAGATACGCAGTATTTT

D gene: TRBD1
J gene: TRBJ2-3
clone size: many
V gene: TRBV6-1
CDR3 protein: CASSEIGTGTDTQYF
CDR3 DNA: TGTGCCAGCAGTGAGATAGGGACAGGCACAGATACGCAGTATTTT

D gene: -
J gene: TRBJ1-1
clone size: few
V gene: TRBV11-3
CDR3 protein: CASSTVGGSEASF
CDR3 DNA: TGTGCCAGCAGCACGGTTGGCGGGAGTGAAGCTTCCTTT

D gene: -
J gene: TRBJ1-1
clone size: -
V gene: TRBV5-8
CDR3 protein: CASSAAYEAFF
CDR3 DNA: TGTGCCAGCAGCGCGGCGTATGAAGCTTTCTTT

D gene: TRBD2
J gene: TRBJ2-2
clone size: -
V gene: TRBV20-1
CDR3 protein: CSARDNGVLAGNTGELFF
CDR3 DNA: TGCAGTGCTAGAGATAACGGGGTACTAGCGGGGAACACCGGGGAGCTGTTTTTT

D gene: -
J gene: TRBJ2-3
clone size: many
V gene: TRBV28
CDR3 protein: CATTRIGGGKDTQYF
CDR3 DNA: TGTGCCACCACGCGGATCGGGGGCGGGAAAGATACGCAGTATTTT

D gene: -
J gene: TRBJ2-7
clone size: many
V gene: TRBV5-8
CDR3 protein: CASSIGYEQYF
CDR3 DNA: TGTGCCAGCAGCATAGGATACGAGCAGTACTTC

D gene: TRBD2
J gene: TRBJ2-7
clone size: many
V gene: TRBV6-1
CDR3 protein: CASTPSGGSPNSYEQYF
CDR3 DNA: TGTGCCAGCACCCCTAGCGGCGGGAGTCCCAACTCCTACGAGCAGTACTTC

D gene: -
J gene: TRBJ2-4
clone size: few
V gene: TRBV7-9
CDR3 protein: CASSRPAQTGYDKNIQYF
CDR3 DNA: TGTGCCAGCAGCCGGCCAGCCCAAACAGGGTACGACAAAAACATTCAGTACTTC

D gene: -
J gene: TRBJ2-5
clone size: -
V gene: TRBV19
CDR3 protein: CASSISETARETQYF
CDR3 DNA: TGTGCCAGTAGTATATCGGAGACAGCAAGAGAGACCCAGTACTTC

D gene: -
J gene: TRBJ1-1
clone size: many
V gene: TRBV2
CDR3 protein: CASSEGHKPTEAFF
CDR3 DNA: TGTGCCAGCAGTGAGGGACACAAGCCCACTGAAGCTTTCTTT

D gene: TRBD2
J gene: TRBJ2-3
clone size: -
V gene: TRBV20-1
CDR3 protein: CSANSAHLAGFTDTQYF
CDR3 DNA: TGCAGTGCTAACTCCGCTCACCTAGCGGGGTTTACAGATACGCAGTATTTT